This is a list of T cell receptor beta chains from one sample in a study of T cell responses to AZD1222 COVID-19 vaccine. Libraries were prepared by immunoSEQ multiplex PCR; TCRdb keeps only in-frame clonotypes and omits some of them. The sample yields under 150,000 clones, roughly nine tenths seen once. The sequencing here drew on peripheral blood, taken on day 0 of AZD1222 vaccination. The receptors originated from an adult in good health. Each CDR3 is given with its conserved first and last residue. Fields, in order: V gene, J gene, clone size, D gene, CDR3 protein, CDR3 DNA. The D gene is left open where the match is weak. Clone size is given for some rows only: seen once, a few or many times, or a class if the clone is expanded.

>TRBV5-1|TRBJ2-2|NA|TRBD1
CASSLGDRVAGELFF
TGCGCCAGCAGCTTGGGGGACAGGGTGGCCGGGGAGCTGTTTTTT
>TRBV6-5|TRBJ2-5|NA|NA
CASRTPTSGETQYF
TGTGCCAGCCGAACCCCGACAAGTGGGGAGACCCAGTACTTC
>TRBV15|TRBJ1-4|NA|NA
CATRQRSTNEKLFF
TGTGCCACACGCCAACGGTCAACTAATGAAAAACTGTTTTTT
>TRBV5-1|TRBJ2-3|NA|NA
CASSPRTSTDTQYF
TGCGCCAGCAGCCCTCGGACTAGCACAGATACGCAGTATTTT
>TRBV6-1|TRBJ1-5|NA|NA
CASSEGTDSNQPQHF
TGTGCCAGCAGTGAAGGGACGGATAGCAATCAGCCCCAGCATTTT
>TRBV6-5|TRBJ1-2|NA|NA
CASSYLSGWDGYTF
TGTGCCAGCAGTTATCTCTCGGGATGGGATGGCTACACCTTC
>TRBV28|TRBJ1-5|few|NA
CASSFGREYSNQPQHF
TGTGCCAGCAGTTTCGGTAGGGAGTATAGCAATCAGCCCCAGCATTTT
>TRBV4-3|TRBJ1-3|NA|NA
CASSQARESGNTIYF
TGCGCCAGCAGCCAAGCCCGGGAATCTGGAAACACCATATATTTT
>TRBV5-1|TRBJ1-1|NA|TRBD1
CASRMAPGGTEAFF
TGCGCCAGCAGAATGGCGCCAGGGGGTACTGAAGCTTTCTTT
>TRBV29-1|TRBJ2-5|NA|NA
CSVEMRDSQETQYF
TGCAGCGTTGAAATGCGGGACAGTCAAGAGACCCAGTACTTC
>TRBV24-1|TRBJ2-5|NA|TRBD1
CATSENRGKETQYF
TGTGCCACCAGTGAAAACAGGGGAAAAGAGACCCAGTACTTC
>TRBV5-8|TRBJ1-2|NA|TRBD1
CASSVQGAHYGYTF
TGTGCCAGCAGCGTCCAGGGGGCTCACTATGGCTACACCTTC
>TRBV9|TRBJ1-2|NA|NA
CASSATDGRGYTF
TGTGCCAGCAGCGCGACGGACGGTCGGGGCTACACCTTC
>TRBV19|TRBJ2-3|NA|NA
CASSIIGDTDTQYF
TGTGCCAGTAGTATAATAGGAGACACAGATACGCAGTATTTT
>TRBV4-1|TRBJ2-6|NA|NA
CASNQGGAGANVLTF
TGCGCCAGCAACCAAGGAGGAGCCGGGGCCAACGTCCTGACTTTC
>TRBV23-1|TRBJ2-7|few|NA
CASITGPRGDEQYF
TGCGCCAGCATAACAGGGCCTCGGGGGGACGAGCAGTACTTC
>TRBV18|TRBJ1-5|NA|NA
CASSPPGGQPQHF
TGTGCCAGCTCACCACCAGGCGGCCAGCCCCAGCATTTT
>TRBV4-1|TRBJ1-2|NA|NA
CASSQEGPLGYTF
TGCGCCAGCAGCCAAGAGGGGCCCCTTGGCTACACCTTC
>TRBV7-9|TRBJ1-2|few|NA
CASSLAWQSGYTF
TGTGCCAGCAGCTTAGCCTGGCAATCTGGCTACACCTTC
>TRBV18|TRBJ2-7|few|TRBD1
CASSATGDVYEQYF
TGTGCCAGCTCAGCCACAGGGGACGTCTACGAGCAGTACTTC
>TRBV7-7|TRBJ2-1|once|TRBD1
CASSLAWTGLDEQFF
TGTGCCAGCAGCTTAGCGTGGACAGGGCTGGATGAGCAGTTCTTC
>TRBV7-2|TRBJ2-7|NA|TRBD2
CASSWVTSGSYEQYF
TGTGCCAGCAGCTGGGTGACTAGCGGCTCCTACGAGCAGTACTTC
>TRBV5-4|TRBJ1-4|NA|NA
CASSLAGATNEKLFF
TGTGCCAGCAGCTTGGCCGGGGCAACTAATGAAAAACTGTTTTTT
>TRBV7-2|TRBJ1-2|NA|NA
CASSLDPARGPRGYTF
TGTGCCAGCAGCTTAGACCCCGCCAGGGGCCCACGTGGCTACACCTTC
>TRBV5-1|TRBJ1-3|NA|NA
CASRLGTENGNTIYF
TGCGCCAGCCGACTGGGGACGGAAAATGGAAACACCATATATTTT
>TRBV9|TRBJ2-7|NA|NA
CASSVGGIDEQYF
TGTGCCAGCAGCGTAGGGGGTATCGACGAGCAGTACTTC